This T cell receptor (beta chain) was retrieved from a study of human T cells and chemical hapten exposure. Study details: From small differences in pooled library volume came most of the variation in per-sample TCR yields. Findings of the study overall: TCRs whose frequency exceeded 1 in 1000 remained the same following DPC sensitization.

The sample holds a few counts of this clonotype. Its specificity is not known. Noted time point: pre-sensitization, week 0. This sample's treatment: therapeutic diphenylcyclopropenone sensitization with weekly scalp DPC. In the study's own analysis: Per-sample TCR counts ranged from roughly 23,224 to 750,000, median 95,638. TCRdb used MiXCR to reprocess the RACE reads, holding one entry per CDR3 protein. These V and J calls are TCRdb output, not the study's own analysis. The table lists about 74,000 distinct CDR3 sequences, less than 15% of them singletons. The sample was whole blood, taken in connection with sensitization to the hapten diphenylcyclopropenone (DPC). The origin of this receptor is a woman aged 45-65 years with alopecia areata. Some clones in this sample may be carry-over from other donors' samples.

CDR3 loop: CASSPQGSSPLHF. The CDR3 nucleotides read TGTGCCAGCAGCCCTCAGGGCTCTTCACCCCTCCACTTT. The chain couples TRBV12-3 or TRBV12-4 to TRBJ1-6; tentatively, D is TRBD1 (5 bases). V was trimmed by 6 bases and J by 9 bases, leaving 12 bases between them. This CDR3 is 13 amino acids long.